Here is one T cell receptor (beta chain) with its context. Per the germline V gene, CDR1 is SGHDN and CDR2 is FVKESK. The length of the CDR3 is 15 residues. Trimming removed 2 bases from V and 6 bases from J, with 17 bases in between. The data were obtained in a study of control samples from healthy donors and cancer patients. Sequenced by immunoSEQ multiplex PCR; TCRdb stores in-frame clones only, minus some. The table includes tens of thousands of clones, around 90% detected once. The sequence was obtained from a man in his sixties with head and neck cancer. Sequenced: PBMCs. This chain uses TRBV14 with TRBJ2-7, with TRBD1 as a possible D gene (6 bases). CDR3 region: CASSQNAGVRSEQYF. DNA for the CDR3: TGTGCCAGCAGCCAAAACGCAGGGGTGAGAAGCGAGCAGTACTTC.